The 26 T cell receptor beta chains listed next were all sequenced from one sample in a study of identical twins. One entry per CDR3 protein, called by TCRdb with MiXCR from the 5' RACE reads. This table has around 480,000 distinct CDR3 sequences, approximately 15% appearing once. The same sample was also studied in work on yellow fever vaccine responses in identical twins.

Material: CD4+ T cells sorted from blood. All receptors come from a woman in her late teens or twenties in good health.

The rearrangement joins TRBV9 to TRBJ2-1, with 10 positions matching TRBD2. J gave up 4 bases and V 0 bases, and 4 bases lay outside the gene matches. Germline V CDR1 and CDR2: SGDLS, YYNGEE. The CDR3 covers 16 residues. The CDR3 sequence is CASSVGNSGGYNEQFF. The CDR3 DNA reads TGTGCCAGCAGCGTAGGCAATAGCGGGGGGTACAATGAGCAGTTCTTC.

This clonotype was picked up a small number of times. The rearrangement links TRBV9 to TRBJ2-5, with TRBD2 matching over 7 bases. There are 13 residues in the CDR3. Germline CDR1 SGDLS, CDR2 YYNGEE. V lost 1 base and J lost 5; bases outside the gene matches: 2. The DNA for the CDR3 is TGTGCCAGCAGCGTACGGGAGGCCGAGACCCAGTACTTC. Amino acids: CASSVREAETQYF.

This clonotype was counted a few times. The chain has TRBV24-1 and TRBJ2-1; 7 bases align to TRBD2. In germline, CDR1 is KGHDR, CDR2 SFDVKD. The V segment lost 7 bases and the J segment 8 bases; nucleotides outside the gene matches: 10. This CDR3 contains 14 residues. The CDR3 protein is CATRGLGGIHEQFF. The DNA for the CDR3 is TGTGCCACCAGAGGTCTGGGAGGGATCCATGAGCAGTTCTTC.

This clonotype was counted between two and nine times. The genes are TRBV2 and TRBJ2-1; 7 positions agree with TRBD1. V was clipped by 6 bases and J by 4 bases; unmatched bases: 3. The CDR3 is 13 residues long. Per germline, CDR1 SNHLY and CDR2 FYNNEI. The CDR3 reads CASSGQEYNEQFF. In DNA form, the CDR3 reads TGTGCCAGCAGCGGACAGGAATACAATGAGCAGTTCTTC. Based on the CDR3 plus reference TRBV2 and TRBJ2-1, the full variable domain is EPEVTQTPSHQVTQMGQEVILRCVPISNHLYFYWYRQILGQKVEFLVSFYNNEISEKSEIFDDQFSVERPDGSNFTLKIRSTKLEDSAMYFCASSGQEYNEQFFGPGTRLTVL.

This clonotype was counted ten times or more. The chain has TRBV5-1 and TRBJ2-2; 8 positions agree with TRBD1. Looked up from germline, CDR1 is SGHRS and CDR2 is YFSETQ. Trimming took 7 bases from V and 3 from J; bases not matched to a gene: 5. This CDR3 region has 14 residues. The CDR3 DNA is TGCGCCAGCCGGTTACAGGGGGACACCGGGGAGCTGTTTTTT. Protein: CASRLQGDTGELFF.

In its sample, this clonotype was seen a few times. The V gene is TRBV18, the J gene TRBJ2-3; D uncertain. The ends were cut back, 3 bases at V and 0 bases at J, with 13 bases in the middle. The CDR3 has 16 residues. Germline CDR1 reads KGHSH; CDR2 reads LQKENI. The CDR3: CASSPKPGVSTDTQYF. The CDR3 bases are TGTGCCAGCTCACCCAAACCCGGAGTAAGCACAGATACGCAGTATTTT.

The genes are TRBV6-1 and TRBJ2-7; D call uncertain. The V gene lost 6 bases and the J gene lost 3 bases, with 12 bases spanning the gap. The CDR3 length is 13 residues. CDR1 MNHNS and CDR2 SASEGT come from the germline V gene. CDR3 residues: CASRFLHGYEQYF. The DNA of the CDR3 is TGTGCCAGCAGATTCCTGCACGGCTACGAGCAGTACTTC.

The chain's CDR3 is CASSTGQREGSPLHF. The CDR3 region has the DNA TGTGCCAGCAGCACTGGACAGAGAGAGGGCTCACCCCTCCACTTT. V and J are TRBV7-3 and TRBJ1-6; TRBD1 is a possible D gene (6 bases). CDR3 length: 15 amino acids. Trimming shortened V by 5 bases and J by 10 bases, and 18 bases separated the two germline ends. Germline V gene lookup returns CDR1 SGHTA and CDR2 FQGTGA.

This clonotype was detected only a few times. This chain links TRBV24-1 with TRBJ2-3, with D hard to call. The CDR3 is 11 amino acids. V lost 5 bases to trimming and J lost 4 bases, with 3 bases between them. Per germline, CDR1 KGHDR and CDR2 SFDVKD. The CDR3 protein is CATSVADTQYF. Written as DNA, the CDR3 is TGTGCCACCAGTGTAGCAGATACGCAGTATTTT.

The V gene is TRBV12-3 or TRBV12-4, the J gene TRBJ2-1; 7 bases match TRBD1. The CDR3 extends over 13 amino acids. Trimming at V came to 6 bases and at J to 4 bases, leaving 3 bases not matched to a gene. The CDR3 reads CASRQGQYNEQFF. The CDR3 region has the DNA TGTGCCAGCAGACAGGGACAGTACAATGAGCAGTTCTTC.

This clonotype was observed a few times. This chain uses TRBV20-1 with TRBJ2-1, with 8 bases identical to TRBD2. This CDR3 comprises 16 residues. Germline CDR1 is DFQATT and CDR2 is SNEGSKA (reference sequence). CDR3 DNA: TGCAGCGGCCGGGGGGGTCGGGGCACCACCTACAATGAGCAGTTCTTC. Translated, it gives CSGRGGRGTTYNEQFF.

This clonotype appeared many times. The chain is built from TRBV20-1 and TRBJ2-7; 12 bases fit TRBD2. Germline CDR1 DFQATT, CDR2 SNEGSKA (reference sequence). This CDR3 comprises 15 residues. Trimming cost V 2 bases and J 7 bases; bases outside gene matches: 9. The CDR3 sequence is CSARPPSGRAREQYF. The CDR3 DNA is TGCAGTGCTAGACCGCCTAGCGGGAGGGCGAGGGAGCAGTACTTC.

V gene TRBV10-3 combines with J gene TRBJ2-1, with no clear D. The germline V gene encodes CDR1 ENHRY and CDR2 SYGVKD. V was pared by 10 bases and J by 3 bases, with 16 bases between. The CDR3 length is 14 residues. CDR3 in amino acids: CATKGQDLYNEQFF. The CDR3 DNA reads TGTGCCACCAAAGGTCAGGACCTCTACAATGAGCAGTTCTTC.

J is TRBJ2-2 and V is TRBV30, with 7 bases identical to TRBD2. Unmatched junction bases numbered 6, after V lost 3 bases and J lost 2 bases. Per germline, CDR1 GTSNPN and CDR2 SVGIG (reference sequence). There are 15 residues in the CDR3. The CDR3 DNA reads TGTGCCTGGAGACAGCGGGGCCCCAACACCGGGGAGCTGTTTTTT. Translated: CAWRQRGPNTGELFF.

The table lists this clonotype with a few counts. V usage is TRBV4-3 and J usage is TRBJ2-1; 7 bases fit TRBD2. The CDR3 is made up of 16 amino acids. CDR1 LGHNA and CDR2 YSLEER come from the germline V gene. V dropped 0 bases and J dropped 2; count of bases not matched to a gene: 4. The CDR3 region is CASSQDSAGAYNEQFF. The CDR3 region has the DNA TGCGCCAGCAGCCAAGATTCCGCGGGAGCCTACAATGAGCAGTTCTTC.

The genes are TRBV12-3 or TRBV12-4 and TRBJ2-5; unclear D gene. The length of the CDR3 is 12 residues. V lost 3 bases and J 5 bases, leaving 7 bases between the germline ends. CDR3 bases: TGTGCCAGCAGTTTCCTAGAGGAGACCCAGTACTTC. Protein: CASSFLEETQYF.

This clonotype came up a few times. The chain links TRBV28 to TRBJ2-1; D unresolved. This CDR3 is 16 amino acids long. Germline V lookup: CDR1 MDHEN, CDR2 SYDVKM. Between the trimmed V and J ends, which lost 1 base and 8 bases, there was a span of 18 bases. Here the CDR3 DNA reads TGTGCCAGCAGTTTATTCCGGGCCCCGTCTACCCATGAGCAGTTCTTC. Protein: CASSLFRAPSTHEQFF. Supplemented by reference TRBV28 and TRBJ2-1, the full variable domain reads DVKVTQSSRYLVKRTGEKVFLECVQDMDHENMFWYRQDPGLGLRLIYFSYDVKMKEKGDIPEGYSVSREKKERFSLILESASTNQTSMYLCASSLFRAPSTHEQFFGPGTRLTVL.

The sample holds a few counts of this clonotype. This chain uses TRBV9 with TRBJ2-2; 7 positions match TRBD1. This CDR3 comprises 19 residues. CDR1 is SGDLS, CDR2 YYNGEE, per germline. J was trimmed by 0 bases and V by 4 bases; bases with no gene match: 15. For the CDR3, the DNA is TGTGCCAGCAGCCCCCGCCCGGGACAGACAACCGCGAACACCGGGGAGCTGTTTTTT. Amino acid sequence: CASSPRPGQTTANTGELFF.

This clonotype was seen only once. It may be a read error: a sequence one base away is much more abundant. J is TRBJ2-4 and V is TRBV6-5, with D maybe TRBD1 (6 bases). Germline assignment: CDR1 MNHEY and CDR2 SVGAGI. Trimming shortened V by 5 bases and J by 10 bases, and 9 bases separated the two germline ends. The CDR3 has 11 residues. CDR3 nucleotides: TGTGCCAGCAGTAACAGGGAAATTCAGTACTTC. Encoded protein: CASSNREIQYF.

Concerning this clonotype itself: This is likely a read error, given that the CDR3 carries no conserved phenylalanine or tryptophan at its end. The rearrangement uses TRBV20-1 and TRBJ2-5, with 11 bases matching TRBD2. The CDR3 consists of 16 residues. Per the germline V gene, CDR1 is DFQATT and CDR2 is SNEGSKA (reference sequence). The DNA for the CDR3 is TGCAGCTGGACACCAAAACTAGCGGGAGTCGGAGAGACCCAGTACCTC. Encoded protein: CSWTPKLAGVGETQYL.

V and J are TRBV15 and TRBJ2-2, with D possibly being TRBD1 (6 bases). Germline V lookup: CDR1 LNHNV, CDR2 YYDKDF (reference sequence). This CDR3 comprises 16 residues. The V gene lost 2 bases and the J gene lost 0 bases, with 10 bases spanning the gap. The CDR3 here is CATSRQTGANTGELFF. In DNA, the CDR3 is TGTGCCACCAGCAGACAGACAGGCGCGAACACCGGGGAGCTGTTTTTT.

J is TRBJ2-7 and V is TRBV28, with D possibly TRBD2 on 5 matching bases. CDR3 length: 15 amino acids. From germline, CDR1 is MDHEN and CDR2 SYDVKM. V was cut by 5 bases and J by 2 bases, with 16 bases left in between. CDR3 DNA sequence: TGTGCCAGCAGTCGACCCACTAACGGGGCCTACGAGCAGTACTTC. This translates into CASSRPTNGAYEQYF.

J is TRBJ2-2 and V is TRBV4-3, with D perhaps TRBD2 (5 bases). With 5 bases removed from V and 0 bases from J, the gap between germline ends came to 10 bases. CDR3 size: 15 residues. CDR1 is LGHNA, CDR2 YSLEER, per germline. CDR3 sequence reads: CASSGTGTNTGELFF. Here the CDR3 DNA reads TGCGCCAGCAGCGGAACCGGGACGAACACCGGGGAGCTGTTTTTT.

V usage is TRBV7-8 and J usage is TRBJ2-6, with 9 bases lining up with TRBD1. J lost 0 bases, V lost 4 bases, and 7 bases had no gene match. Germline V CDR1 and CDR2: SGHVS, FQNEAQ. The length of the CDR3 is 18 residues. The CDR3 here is CASSSVGQGLSGANVLTF. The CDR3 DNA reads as TGTGCCAGCAGCTCAGTGGGACAGGGCCTCTCTGGGGCCAACGTCCTGACTTTC.

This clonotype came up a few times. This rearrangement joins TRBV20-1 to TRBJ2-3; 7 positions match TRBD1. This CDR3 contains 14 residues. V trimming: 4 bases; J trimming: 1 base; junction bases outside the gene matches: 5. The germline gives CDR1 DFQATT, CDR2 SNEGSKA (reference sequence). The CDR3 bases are TGCAGTGCTAAACGACAGGGTGGCACAGATACGCAGTATTTT. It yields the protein CSAKRQGGTDTQYF.

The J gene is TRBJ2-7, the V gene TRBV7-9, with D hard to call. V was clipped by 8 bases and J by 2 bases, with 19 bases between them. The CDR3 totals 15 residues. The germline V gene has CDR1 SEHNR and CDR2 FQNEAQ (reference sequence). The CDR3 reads CASGEPTVQAYEQYF. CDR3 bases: TGTGCCAGCGGAGAACCAACAGTCCAGGCCTACGAGCAGTACTTC.